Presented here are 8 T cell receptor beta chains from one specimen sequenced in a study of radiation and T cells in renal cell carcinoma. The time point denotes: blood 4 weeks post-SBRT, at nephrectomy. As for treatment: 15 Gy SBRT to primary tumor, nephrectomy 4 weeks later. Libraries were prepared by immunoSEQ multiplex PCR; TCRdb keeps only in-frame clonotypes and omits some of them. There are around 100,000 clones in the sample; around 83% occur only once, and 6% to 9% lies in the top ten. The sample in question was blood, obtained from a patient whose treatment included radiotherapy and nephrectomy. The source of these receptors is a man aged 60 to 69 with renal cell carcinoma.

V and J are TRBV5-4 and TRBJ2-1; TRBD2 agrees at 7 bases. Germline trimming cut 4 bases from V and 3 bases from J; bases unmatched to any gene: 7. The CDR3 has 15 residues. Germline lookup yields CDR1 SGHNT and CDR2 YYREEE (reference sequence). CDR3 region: CASSPGLKVYNEQFF. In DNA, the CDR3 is TGTGCCAGCAGCCCGGGACTAAAGGTCTACAATGAGCAGTTCTTC.

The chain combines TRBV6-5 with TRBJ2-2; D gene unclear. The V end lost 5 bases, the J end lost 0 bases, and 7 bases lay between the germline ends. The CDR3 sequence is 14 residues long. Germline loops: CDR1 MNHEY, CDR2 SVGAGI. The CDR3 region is CASSVGPNTGELFF. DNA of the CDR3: TGTGCCAGCAGTGTAGGACCGAACACCGGGGAGCTGTTTTTT.

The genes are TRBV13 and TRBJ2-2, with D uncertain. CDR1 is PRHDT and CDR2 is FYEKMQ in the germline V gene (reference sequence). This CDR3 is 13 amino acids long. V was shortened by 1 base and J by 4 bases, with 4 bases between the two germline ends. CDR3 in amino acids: CASSLVRTGELFF. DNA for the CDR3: TGTGCCAGCAGCTTAGTACGCACCGGGGAGCTGTTTTTT.

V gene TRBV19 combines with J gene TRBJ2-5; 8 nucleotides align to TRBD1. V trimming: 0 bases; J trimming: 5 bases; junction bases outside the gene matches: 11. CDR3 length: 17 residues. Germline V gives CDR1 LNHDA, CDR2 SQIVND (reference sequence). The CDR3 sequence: CASSIESGGRGAETQYF. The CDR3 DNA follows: TGTGCCAGTAGTATAGAGTCAGGGGGCAGAGGGGCGGAGACCCAGTACTTC.

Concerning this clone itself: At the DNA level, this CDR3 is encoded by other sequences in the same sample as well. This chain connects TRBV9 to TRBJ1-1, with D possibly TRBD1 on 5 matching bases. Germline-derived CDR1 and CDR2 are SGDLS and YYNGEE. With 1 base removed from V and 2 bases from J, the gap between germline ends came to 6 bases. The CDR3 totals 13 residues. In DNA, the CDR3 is TGTGCCAGCAGCGTACAGGGAAACACTGAAGCTTTCTTT. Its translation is CASSVQGNTEAFF.

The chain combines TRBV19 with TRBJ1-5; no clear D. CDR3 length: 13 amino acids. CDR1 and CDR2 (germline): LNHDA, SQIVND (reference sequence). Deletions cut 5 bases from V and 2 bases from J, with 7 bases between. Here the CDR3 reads CASSYSGNQPQHF. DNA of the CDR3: TGTGCCAGTAGTTACAGCGGCAATCAGCCCCAGCATTTT.

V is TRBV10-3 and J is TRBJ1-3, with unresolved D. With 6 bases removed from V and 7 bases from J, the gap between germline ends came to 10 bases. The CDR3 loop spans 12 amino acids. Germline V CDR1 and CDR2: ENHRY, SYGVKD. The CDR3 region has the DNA TGTGCCATCAGCGGAGACTGGAACACCATATATTTT. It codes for CAISGDWNTIYF.

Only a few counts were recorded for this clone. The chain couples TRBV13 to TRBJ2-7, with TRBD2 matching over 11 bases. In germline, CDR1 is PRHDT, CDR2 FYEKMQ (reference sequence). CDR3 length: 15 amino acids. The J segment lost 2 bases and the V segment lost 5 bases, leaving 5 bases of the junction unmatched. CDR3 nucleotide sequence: TGTGCCAGCAGCCGAGGGACTAGCGGCGCCTACGAGCAGTACTTC. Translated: CASSRGTSGAYEQYF.